This T cell receptor beta chain derives from a study of blood T cell repertoires in COVID-19. Cohorts were based on clinical histories the participants reported. Original data processing: Estimated nucleated cell counts came from reference gene primer amplification. Assay: immunoSEQ multiplex PCR; the TCRdb copy retains only in-frame clones and omits some. That table is the source of V, J and clone size, and D and trimming were worked out from the DNA. The sample comprises some 320,000 clones, roughly nine tenths of which are singletons, and 2% to 3% rests with the top ten. This clone was seen a handful of times. This CDR3 is built from 16 residues. CDR1 is SGHAT, CDR2 FQNNGV, per germline. With 5 bases clipped from V and 2 bases from J, the junction kept 7 bases outside the gene matches.

Input material: PBMCs or T cells enriched from blood (not recorded which). This clonotype was obtained from a man aged 55 to 70 who had recovered from COVID-19. The chain carries TRBV11-2 and TRBJ2-1, with 9 bases aligning to TRBD2. CDR3 coding DNA: TGTGCCAGCAGCCAAAGGGCGGGGGGGCCCTACAATGAGCAGTTCTTC. This sequence encodes CASSQRAGGPYNEQFF.